Shown below are 29 T cell receptor beta chains from a single sample sequenced in a study of CD8 T cells in ankylosing spondylitis. TCRdb reprocessed the 5' RACE reads with MiXCR, giving one entry per CDR3 protein. The table shows about 360,000 distinct CDR3 sequences, with roughly 22% occurring only once. The sample consisted of blood, either unsorted or a sorted T cell fraction (not recorded which). The receptor set was obtained from a male donor with ankylosing spondylitis or in good health (not recorded which).

The CDR3 sequence is CSVEWGAGETQYF. The CDR3 nucleotides are TGCAGCGTTGAGTGGGGGGCCGGAGAGACCCAGTACTTC. V is TRBV29-1 and J is TRBJ2-5; the D gene could be TRBD1 or TRBD2 (6 bases each). The germline gives CDR1 SQVTM, CDR2 ANQGSEA. The V and J ends lost 3 bases and 4 bases respectively, with 12 bases between them. The CDR3 has 13 residues.

The rearrangement uses TRBV4-1 and TRBJ2-5; D may correspond to TRBD1 or TRBD2 (5 bases each). Trimming removed 1 base from V and 5 bases from J, with 17 bases in between. Germline values: CDR1 MGHRA, CDR2 YSYEKL. The CDR3 is 16 residues long. CDR3 nucleotide sequence: TGCGCCAGCAGCCAAGGGGGTATGGGGGTGTGGGAGACCCAGTACTTC. It encodes CASSQGGMGVWETQYF.

This clonotype was recorded a few times. This chain uses TRBV6-5 with TRBJ2-7; tentative D call: TRBD2 (6 bases). This CDR3 comprises 12 residues. Germline CDR1 MNHEY, CDR2 SVGAGI. Trimming removed 5 bases at V and 5 bases at J, with 10 bases between. In DNA, the CDR3 is TGTGCCAGCAGTGGGGGGATCGACGAGCAGTACTTC. It is translated as CASSGGIDEQYF.

The chain employs TRBV3-1 and TRBJ2-1; D tentatively reads TRBD1 or TRBD2 (5 bases each). The CDR3 runs to 13 residues. Trimming shortened V by 4 bases and J by 9 bases, and 13 bases separated the two germline ends. Germline loops: CDR1 LGHDT, CDR2 YNNKEL (reference sequence). The CDR3 protein is CASSPPTGTEQFF. The DNA for the CDR3 is TGTGCCAGCAGCCCCCCGACGGGGACTGAGCAGTTCTTC.

The V and J genes are TRBV9 and TRBJ2-2; D is unclear. The length of the CDR3 is 14 residues. V was trimmed by 0 bases and J by 6 bases, leaving 9 bases between them. The V gene's germline CDR1 is SGDLS and CDR2 YYNGEE. The CDR3 DNA sequence: TGTGCCAGCAGCGTAGCCCCGGTGTCCGGGGAGCTGTTTTTT. Protein product: CASSVAPVSGELFF.

Concerning this clonotype: Sequence at one end of the junction differs from germline and may be a read error. This chain links TRBV3-1 with TRBJ2-6; tentatively, D is TRBD1 (5 bases). Germline assignment: CDR1 LGHDT and CDR2 YNNKEL (reference sequence). The CDR3 runs 16 residues. CDR3 nucleotide sequence: TGTGCCAGCAGCCAAGATCTTGGGTCTGGGGCCAACATCCTGACTTTC. Translated, it gives CASSQDLGSGANILTF.

There are a few counts of this clonotype. V gene TRBV12-3 or TRBV12-4 combines with J gene TRBJ1-1; no clear D. Trimming stripped 1 base from V and 0 bases from J, with 6 bases between. CDR3 size: 14 residues. The CDR3 sequence: CASSLGLMNTEAFF. Written as DNA, the CDR3 is TGTGCCAGCAGTTTAGGCCTCATGAACACTGAAGCTTTCTTT.

Only one count was recorded for this clonotype. This chain connects TRBV7-8 to TRBJ2-5; no clear D. Trimming cost V 5 bases and J 3 bases, with 19 bases left between them. This CDR3 is 16 amino acids long. CDR1 and CDR2 (germline): SGHVS, FQNEAQ. For the CDR3, the DNA is TGTGCCAGCAGCACACACCCTGGCGGCATTGAAGAGACCCAGTACTTC. Protein sequence: CASSTHPGGIEETQYF.

J is TRBJ2-7 and V is TRBV5-1; no clear D gene. Between the trimmed V and J ends, which lost 0 bases and 4 bases, there was a span of 8 bases. The germline gives CDR1 SGHRS, CDR2 YFSETQ. The CDR3 has 13 residues. The CDR3 coding sequence is TGCGCCAGCAGCTTGGCGGCAGCATACGAGCAGTACTTC. Translation gives CASSLAAAYEQYF.

The chain couples TRBV7-6 to TRBJ2-7; D not resolved. The germline CDR1 and CDR2 sequences are SGHVS and FNYEAQ. This CDR3 is 14 amino acids long. With 5 bases removed from V and 0 bases from J, the gap between germline ends came to 11 bases. Here the CDR3 reads CASSMRPSSYEQYF. The CDR3 nucleotides are TGTGCCAGCAGCATGAGACCGTCCTCCTACGAGCAGTACTTC.

Many counts were recorded for this clonotype. The V and J genes are TRBV29-1 and TRBJ2-5, with 11 bases matching TRBD2. V gave up 7 bases and J gave up 0 bases; unmatched junction bases: 4. Germline-derived CDR1 and CDR2 are SQVTM and ANQGSEA. The CDR3 covers 14 residues. CDR3 region: CSGELAGDQETQYF. CDR3 coding DNA: TGCAGCGGGGAACTAGCGGGGGACCAAGAGACCCAGTACTTC.

A note on this clonotype: One base away lies a much larger clone, so this may be a sequencing read error. The chain employs TRBV11-1 and TRBJ2-1; TRBD2 matches 7 bases. CDR3 size: 16 residues. Germline trimming cut 1 base from V and 6 bases from J; bases unmatched to any gene: 9. Germline CDR1 reads SGHAT; CDR2 reads FQDESV (reference sequence). The CDR3 nucleotides read TGTGCCAGCAGCTTAGGGGGGATGCGGGAGTCCAATGAGCAGTTCTTC. Amino acid sequence: CASSLGGMRESNEQFF.

A few counts support this clonotype. The genes are TRBV4-1 and TRBJ2-3; perhaps D is TRBD1 or TRBD2 (6 bases each). The CDR3 consists of 16 residues. CDR1 MGHRA and CDR2 YSYEKL come from the germline V gene. With 4 bases removed from V and 0 bases from J, the gap between germline ends came to 14 bases. CDR3 region: CASSLLRGASTDTQYF. The CDR3 nucleotides read TGCGCCAGCAGCCTCCTGAGGGGGGCTAGCACAGATACGCAGTATTTT.

This clonotype came up a few times. The chain is built from TRBV2 and TRBJ2-5, with 8 bases identical to TRBD2. The CDR3 is 13 amino acids. V shed 5 bases, J shed 5 bases, and the junction held 4 bases outside the gene matches. The germline V gene encodes CDR1 SNHLY and CDR2 FYNNEI. The chain's CDR3 is CASSSGTRETQYF. The CDR3 coding sequence is TGTGCCAGCAGTTCCGGGACTAGGGAGACCCAGTACTTC. Filled out from reference TRBV2 and TRBJ2-5, the complete variable domain reads EPEVTQTPSHQVTQMGQEVILRCVPISNHLYFYWYRQILGQKVEFLVSFYNNEISEKSEIFDDQFSVERPDGSNFTLKIRSTKLEDSAMYFCASSSGTRETQYFGPGTRLLVL.

The chain uses TRBV7-8 and TRBJ2-1; 10 nucleotides align to TRBD1. Germline V CDR1 and CDR2: SGHVS, FQNEAQ. After removal of 5 bases from V and 7 bases from J, the junction contained 8 bases not matched to a gene. The CDR3 contains 15 residues. Here the CDR3 DNA reads TGTGCCAGCAGCCCGTGGGACAGGGGTGGGAATGAGCAGTTCTTC. This sequence encodes CASSPWDRGGNEQFF. The full variable domain, completed using reference TRBV7-8 and TRBJ2-1, is GAGVSQSPRYKVAKRGQDVALRCDPISGHVSLFWYQQALGQGPEFLTYFQNEAQLDKSGLPSDRFFAERPEGSVSTLKIQRTQQEDSAVYLCASSPWDRGGNEQFFGPGTRLTVL.

The chain carries TRBV24-1 and TRBJ2-1; possible D gene TRBD2, 5 bases. Trimming took off 2 bases at V and 6 bases at J, with 10 bases between the two ends. The germline V gene encodes CDR1 KGHDR and CDR2 SFDVKD. CDR3 size: 14 residues. CDR3: CATSDSGMVNEQFF. CDR3 nucleotide sequence: TGTGCCACCAGTGATTCGGGGATGGTCAATGAGCAGTTCTTC.

V is TRBV21-1 and J is TRBJ2-6; the table's TRBD1 call for D was not verified on the DNA. TRBV21-1 is designated a pseudogene. CDR3 length: 19 amino acids. The CDR3 DNA follows: TGTGCCAGCAGCACACCATCACAGGGGGCCGTGGCTGGGGCCAACGTCCTGACTTTC. This codes for CASSTPSQGAVAGANVLTF.

This chain uses TRBV20-1 with TRBJ2-5; tentatively, D is TRBD1 (5 bases). The CDR3 has 13 residues. The germline V and J ends were trimmed by 0 bases and 10 bases, with 15 bases remaining between them. In germline, CDR1 is DFQATT, CDR2 SNEGSKA (reference sequence). CDR3 protein: CSARDRWGPGQYF. The CDR3 DNA reads as TGCAGTGCTAGAGATCGCTGGGGCCCCGGCCAGTACTTC.

This clonotype was detected a few times. The chain carries TRBV29-1 and TRBJ2-2, with D unclear. V lost 4 bases, J lost 2 bases, and 8 bases lay in between. Germline values: CDR1 SQVTM, CDR2 ANQGSEA. The length of the CDR3 is 13 residues. CDR3 protein: CSVVHPNTGELFF. The CDR3 nucleotides read TGCAGCGTTGTGCACCCTAACACCGGGGAGCTGTTTTTT.

The genes are TRBV4-1 and TRBJ2-7; D possibly corresponds to TRBD2 (6 bases). The CDR3 covers 17 residues. In germline, CDR1 is MGHRA, CDR2 YSYEKL. V was shortened by 0 bases and J by 3 bases, with 18 bases between the two germline ends. CDR3 sequence (DNA): TGCGCCAGCAGCCAAGATGTTAGGGCTTGGGGGGACTACGAGCAGTACTTC. This translates into CASSQDVRAWGDYEQYF.

In this sample, this clonotype turned up many times. This sequence joins TRBV18 and TRBJ2-3, with 8 bases matching TRBD2. CDR3 length: 16 amino acids. V was pared by 3 bases and J by 0 bases, with 5 bases of the junction left unmatched. Looked up from germline, CDR1 is KGHSH and CDR2 is LQKENI. The DNA for the CDR3 is TGTGCCAGCTCACCCCCGGGCGGGGGGAGCACAGATACGCAGTATTTT. Amino acid sequence: CASSPPGGGSTDTQYF.

The chain is built from TRBV27 and TRBJ2-7; D uncertain. This CDR3 has 14 residues. Germline values: CDR1 MNHEY, CDR2 SMNVEV (reference sequence). V dropped 6 bases and J dropped 4 bases, with 16 bases sitting between them. The CDR3 spells CASRIRTAHYEQYF. For the CDR3, the DNA is TGTGCCAGCAGGATTCGGACGGCGCATTACGAGCAGTACTTC.

This clonotype showed up just a few times. The gene calls are TRBV20-1 and TRBJ2-1; 8 bases agree with TRBD1. The junction had 6 bases not matched to a gene; V was cut back by 0 bases and J by 5 bases. The CDR3 extends over 15 amino acids. Germline CDR1 reads DFQATT; CDR2 reads SNEGSKA (reference sequence). The CDR3 sequence is CSARDGGTGDNEQFF. The CDR3 nucleotides are TGCAGTGCTAGAGATGGCGGGACAGGAGACAATGAGCAGTTCTTC.

The table lists this clonotype with a few counts. The genes are TRBV7-6 and TRBJ2-3; D gene ambiguous. V was pared by 0 bases and J by 0 bases, with 7 bases between. Per the germline V gene, CDR1 is SGHVS and CDR2 is FNYEAQ. This CDR3 has 15 residues. CDR3 region: CASSLALTSTDTQYF. CDR3 DNA sequence: TGTGCCAGCAGCTTAGCCCTGACTAGCACAGATACGCAGTATTTT.

This clonotype was picked up a small number of times. The rearrangement uses TRBV18 and TRBJ1-1; D remains ambiguous. CDR1 and CDR2 from the germline V gene are KGHSH and LQKENI. With 10 bases removed from V and 1 base from J, the gap between germline ends came to 10 bases. This CDR3 contains 12 residues. The CDR3 bases are TGTGCCACCGGACCGGAGAACACTGAAGCTTTCTTT. Protein: CATGPENTEAFF. Full variable domain (remainder filled in from reference TRBV18 and TRBJ1-1): NAGVMQNPRHLVRRRGQEARLRCSPMKGHSHVYWYRQLPEEGLKFMVYLQKENIIDESGMPKERFSAEFPKEGPSILRIQQVVRGDSAAYFCATGPENTEAFFGQGTRLTVV.

This clonotype was counted only a few times. J is TRBJ2-2 and V is TRBV6-4, with D maybe TRBD1 (5 bases). CDR1 is MRHNA and CDR2 is SNTAGT in the germline V gene. This CDR3 spans 13 amino acids. The germline V and J ends were trimmed by 5 bases and 4 bases, with 8 bases remaining between them. CDR3 bases: TGTGCCAGCAGTATCGACAGCACCGGGGAGCTGTTTTTT. Amino acid sequence: CASSIDSTGELFF.

This clonotype was counted between two and nine times. The rearrangement uses TRBV28 and TRBJ2-7; TRBD1 is a possible D gene (6 bases). This CDR3 contains 16 residues. The germline V gene encodes CDR1 MDHEN and CDR2 SYDVKM. V was shortened by 4 bases and J by 2 bases, with 18 bases between the two germline ends. This CDR3 reads CASSYPQGLGTYEQYF. CDR3 nucleotides: TGTGCCAGCAGTTACCCCCAGGGGCTAGGGACCTACGAGCAGTACTTC.

This clonotype was seen many times. The chain uses TRBV20-1 and TRBJ2-2; 9 nucleotides match TRBD2. V lost 0 bases and J lost 3; bases outside the gene matches: 5. The CDR3 length is 16 residues. CDR1 and CDR2 (germline): DFQATT, SNEGSKA (reference sequence). This chain's CDR3 is CSARDEVAGDTGELFF. CDR3 DNA sequence: TGCAGTGCTAGAGATGAGGTAGCGGGGGACACCGGGGAGCTGTTTTTT.

For the CDR3, the DNA is TGTGCCAGCAGCCCAGACGGACTAGCGGGGCAAGAGACCCAGTACTTC. Translating it yields CASSPDGLAGQETQYF. V gene TRBV7-6 combines with J gene TRBJ2-5; TRBD2 matches at 12 bases. This CDR3 is 16 amino acids long. Per the germline V gene, CDR1 is SGHVS and CDR2 is FNYEAQ. V lost 5 bases to trimming and J lost 2 bases; unmatched junction nucleotides: 6.